The rows below give T cell receptor beta chains drawn from one sample of a study of blood T cell repertoires in COVID-19. The repertoire was sequenced with immunoSEQ multiplex PCR; TCRdb's copy has only in-frame clones and lacks some. The sample includes some 270,000 clones, almost 85% of them seen just once. The sequencing input was PBMCs or T cells enriched from blood (not recorded which). The receptors stem from a woman in her fifties or sixties with acute COVID-19. Each CDR3 is given with its conserved first and last residue. The D gene is left open where the match is weak.

d_gene | j_gene | v_gene | CDR3aa
. | TRBJ2-7 | TRBV10-3 | CAISESDRLGGEQYF
TRBD1 | TRBJ1-1 | TRBV6-5 | CASSYVRGRNTEAFF
TRBD1 | TRBJ1-6 | TRBV4-1 | CASSQEGQGGSPLHF
. | TRBJ1-1 | TRBV6-1 | CASSDGGNTEAFF
TRBD1 | TRBJ1-1 | TRBV9 | CASSEGGQLNTEAFF
TRBD1 | TRBJ1-6 | TRBV11-2 | CASSQNRGYSPLHF
TRBD1 | TRBJ1-1 | TRBV10-3 | CAISPLGQAEGTEAFF
TRBD1 | TRBJ2-1 | TRBV30 | CAWSGGQGLDEQFF
. | TRBJ2-3 | TRBV2 | CASSEDSQGTQYF
TRBD1 | TRBJ1-1 | TRBV7-9 | CASSYRGNTEAFF
TRBD2 | TRBJ2-1 | TRBV14 | CASSPRTSGGAEQFF
. | TRBJ2-2 | TRBV21-1 | CASQRPGQGFTGELFF
TRBD1 | TRBJ1-2 | TRBV6-5 | CASSTQDRAYYGYTF
. | TRBJ2-7 | TRBV19 | CASSKQVLTYEQYF
. | TRBJ1-2 | TRBV9 | CASSGPPTSGYTF
. | TRBJ1-5 | TRBV5-4 | CASSLGGGSGTQPQHF
. | TRBJ1-1 | TRBV5-1 | CASSLEMPGTEAFF
. | TRBJ1-1 | TRBV19 | CASSIVAGLRTEAFF
TRBD1 | TRBJ1-2 | TRBV4-3 | CASSPVTGGVLNYGYTF
. | TRBJ2-7 | TRBV30 | CAWSRQGLGEQYF
. | TRBJ2-2 | TRBV7-7 | CASSLLTANTGELFF
TRBD1 | TRBJ2-5 | TRBV4-3 | CASSQTTGTGETQYF
TRBD2 | TRBJ2-3 | TRBV7-8 | CASSTWTSADTDTQYF
TRBD2 | TRBJ2-3 | TRBV12-5 | CASGLSGGTDTQYF
. | TRBJ1-6 | TRBV7-6 | CASSPRAGVGSPLHF
. | TRBJ2-2 | TRBV6-5 | CASSISYPVGELFF
. | TRBJ1-2 | TRBV5-1 | CASSAQGNYGYTF
TRBD1 | TRBJ2-1 | TRBV5-4 | CASSLDRYNEQFF
TRBD2 | TRBJ2-1 | TRBV10-3 | CAISGSGGYYNEQFF
. | TRBJ1-2 | TRBV12-3/TRBV12-4 | CASTPTEHYGYTF
TRBD2 | TRBJ2-5 | TRBV11-2 | CASSPGTSGPLETQYF
. | TRBJ1-6 | TRBV30 | CAWRQAESLHF
. | TRBJ1-1 | TRBV6-4 | CASSRQEGSEAFF
TRBD1 | TRBJ2-7 | TRBV3-1/TRBV3-2 | CASRPRVSGGDEQYF
. | TRBJ1-3 | TRBV27 | CASSLSRGSGNTIYF
. | TRBJ1-5 | TRBV4-3 | CASSQGGLGQPQHF
. | TRBJ1-1 | TRBV11-1 | CASSSLGPLSSEAFF
TRBD2 | TRBJ2-5 | TRBV7-2 | CASSLGTSGGSQETQYF
TRBD2 | TRBJ2-6 | TRBV2 | CASSGEGSGANVLTF
TRBD1 | TRBJ1-2 | TRBV23-1 | CASSLGQGAPGYTF
TRBD1 | TRBJ1-1 | TRBV6-2/TRBV6-3 | CASSFSGTGLNTEAFF
TRBD1 | TRBJ1-5 | TRBV19 | CASRPGTGILQPQHF
. | TRBJ1-3 | TRBV6-2/TRBV6-3 | CASSYFQGNTIYF
. | TRBJ1-4 | TRBV30 | CAWSPTDFRTNEKLFF
TRBD1 | TRBJ2-3 | TRBV5-1 | CASSFDRGLTDTQYF
TRBD2 | TRBJ2-1 | TRBV7-3 | CASSEGLAGWYEQFF
. | TRBJ1-3 | TRBV27 | CASSLKGQGLGNTIYF
. | TRBJ1-5 | TRBV5-6 | CASSLYSGNQPQHF
. | TRBJ1-2 | TRBV20-1 | CSASGQGYGYTF
. | TRBJ2-2 | TRBV7-3 | CASSAMGPGELFF
. | TRBJ1-1 | TRBV19 | CASSDRRLSEAFF
TRBD1 | TRBJ2-7 | TRBV9 | CASSVSGTGGRYEQYF